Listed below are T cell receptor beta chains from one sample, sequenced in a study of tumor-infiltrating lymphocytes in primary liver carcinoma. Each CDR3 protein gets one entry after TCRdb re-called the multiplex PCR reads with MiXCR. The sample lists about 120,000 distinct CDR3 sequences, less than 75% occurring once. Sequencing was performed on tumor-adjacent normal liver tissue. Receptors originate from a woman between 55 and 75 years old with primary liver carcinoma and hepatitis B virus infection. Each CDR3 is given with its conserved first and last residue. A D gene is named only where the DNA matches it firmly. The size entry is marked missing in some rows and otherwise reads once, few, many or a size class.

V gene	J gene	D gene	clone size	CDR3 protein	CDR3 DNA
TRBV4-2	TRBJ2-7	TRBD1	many	CASSQEGQDYEQYF	TGTGCCAGCAGCCAAGAGGGACAGGACTACGAGCAGTACTTC
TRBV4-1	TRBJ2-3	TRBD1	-	CASSLEDRDTHTQYF	TGCGCCAGCAGCCTAGAGGACAGGGACACGCATACGCAGTATTTT
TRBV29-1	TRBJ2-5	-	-	CSDPPDRGGQETQYF	TGCAGTGATCCCCCTGACAGGGGAGGGCAAGAGACCCAGTACTTC
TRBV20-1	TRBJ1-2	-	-	CSARVTAYGYTF	TGCAGTGCTAGAGTCACGGCTTATGGCTACACCTTC
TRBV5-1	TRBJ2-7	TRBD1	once	CASSLGQGISYEQYF	TGCGCCAGCAGCTTGGGACAGGGGATATCCTACGAGCAGTACTTC
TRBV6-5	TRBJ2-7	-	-	CASSPRAGRNLYERYF	TGTGCCAGCAGTCCCCGGGCAGGGAGAAACCTCTACGAGCGGTACTTC
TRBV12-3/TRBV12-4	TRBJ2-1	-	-	CASSFSGELDNEQFF	TGTGCCAGTAGTTTCTCGGGAGAGCTCGACAATGAGCAGTTCTTC
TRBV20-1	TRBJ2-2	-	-	CSAIEWGRLNRELFF	TGCAGTGCTATAGAGTGGGGTAGACTCAACCGGGAGCTGTTTTTT
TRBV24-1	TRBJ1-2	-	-	CATSDIYNGYTF	TGTGCCACCAGTGATATTTACAATGGCTACACCTTC
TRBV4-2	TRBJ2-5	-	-	CASSHTADQEAQYF	TGTGCCAGCAGCCACACAGCGGACCAAGAGGCCCAGTACTTC
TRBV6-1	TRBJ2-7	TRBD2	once	CASSPWSGGRYYEQYF	TGTGCCAGCAGTCCCTGGTCGGGGGGACGGTACTACGAGCAGTACTTC
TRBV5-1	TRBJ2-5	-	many	CASSLGNEETQYF	TGCGCCAGCAGCTTAGGGAACGAAGAGACCCAGTACTTC
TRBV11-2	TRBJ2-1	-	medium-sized	CASRVGLTTYNEQFF	TGTGCCAGCAGAGTGGGACTCACGACCTACAATGAGCAGTTCTTC
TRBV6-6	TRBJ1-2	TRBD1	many	CASSPPGQGSDGYTF	TGTGCCAGCAGTCCGCCCGGACAGGGATCTGATGGCTACACCTTC
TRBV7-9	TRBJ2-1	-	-	CACSGLGHAPYNEQFF	TGTGCCTGTAGCGGCCTAGGGCATGCCCCATACAATGAGCAGTTCTTC
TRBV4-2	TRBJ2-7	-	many	CASSQAAGTRYEQYF	TGTGCCAGCAGCCAAGCCGCCGGGACTCGCTACGAGCAGTACTTC
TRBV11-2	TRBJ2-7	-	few	CAGSPLRVAGEHYF	TGTGCCGGCAGCCCGCTGAGGGTGGCGGGCGAGCACTACTTC
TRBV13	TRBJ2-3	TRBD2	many	CASSATSGRRYTQYF	TGTGCCAGCAGCGCTACTAGCGGGAGGAGGTATACGCAGTATTTT
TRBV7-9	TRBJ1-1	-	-	CASSSSTRGTEAFF	TGTGCCAGCAGCTCTTCAACAAGGGGCACTGAAGCTTTCTTT
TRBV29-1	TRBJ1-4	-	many	CSVAPQGLDEKLFF	TGCAGCGTAGCTCCCCAGGGTCTGGATGAAAAACTGTTTTTT
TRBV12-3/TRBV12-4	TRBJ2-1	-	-	CASRAGQYTEQFF	TGTGCTAGCAGAGCCGGACAGTACACTGAGCAGTTCTTC
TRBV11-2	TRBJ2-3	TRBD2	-	CASSPGLAGPNMQYF	TGTGCTAGCAGCCCTGGACTAGCGGGCCCAAATATGCAGTATTTT
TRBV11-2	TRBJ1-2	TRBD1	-	CASSLDSQGAVRGHTF	TGTGCCAGCAGCTTAGACTCACAGGGGGCGGTGAGGGGTCACACCTTC
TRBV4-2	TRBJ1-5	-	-	CASSPGPINRPQHF	TGTGCGAGCAGTCCAGGGCCCATTAATCGGCCCCAGCATTTT
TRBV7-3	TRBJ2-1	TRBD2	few	CAGSLMTSGDNEQFF	TGTGCCGGCAGCTTAATGACTAGCGGAGACAATGAGCAGTTCTTC
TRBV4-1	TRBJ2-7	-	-	CTSSQIGTSNYEQYF	TGCACCAGCAGCCAAATTGGGACTTCGAATTACGAGCAGTACTTC
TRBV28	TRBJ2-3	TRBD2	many	CASVSGRTDTQYF	TGTGCCAGCGTGAGCGGGAGGACAGATACGCAGTATTTT
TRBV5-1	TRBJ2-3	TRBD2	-	CASSPSLVAGDLPDTQYF	TGCGCCAGCAGCCCCTCCCTTGTAGCGGGAGATTTACCAGATACGCAGTATTTT
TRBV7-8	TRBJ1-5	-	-	CAGSLQEGRNQSQHF	TGTGCCGGCAGCTTACAGGAAGGTCGGAATCAGTCCCAGCATTTT
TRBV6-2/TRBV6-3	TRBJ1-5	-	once	CPSSYTYQPQHF	TGTCCCAGCAGTTACACGTATCAGCCCCAGCATTTT
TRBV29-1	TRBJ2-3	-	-	CSVAPGAYTQYF	-
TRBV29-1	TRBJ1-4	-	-	CSAEGDSGEKQFF	TGCAGCGCCGAAGGGGACTCGGGTGAAAAACAGTTTTTT
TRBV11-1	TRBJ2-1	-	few	CVSSRAEGEQFF	TGTGTCAGCAGCCGGGCAGAGGGTGAGCAGTTCTTC
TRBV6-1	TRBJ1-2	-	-	CITPVRAGRQANYGYTF	TGTATCACCCCGGTAAGGGCAGGGAGGCAAGCTAACTATGGCTACACCTTC
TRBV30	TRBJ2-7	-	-	CALRRRGVKEQYF	TGTGCCTTGAGGCGGCGGGGAGTCAAAGAGCAGTACTTC
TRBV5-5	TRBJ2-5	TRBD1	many	CASSFTDRAPGTQYF	TGTGCCAGCAGCTTCACTGACAGGGCCCCCGGGACCCAGTACTTC
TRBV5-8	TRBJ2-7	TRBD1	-	CARSSPGQGPYEQYF	TGTGCCAGGAGCTCCCCGGGACAGGGTCCCTACGAGCAGTACTTC
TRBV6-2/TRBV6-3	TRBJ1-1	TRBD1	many	CASSPATGSLGTEAFF	TGTGCCAGCAGTCCTGCGACAGGGTCTTTGGGCACTGAAGCTTTCTTT
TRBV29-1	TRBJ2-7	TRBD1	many	CSVADRAGYEQYF	TGCAGCGTTGCGGACAGGGCAGGGTACGAGCAGTACTTC
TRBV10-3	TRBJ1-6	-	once	CAIVEQGYYNSHLHF	TGTGCCATCGTCGAACAGGGTTACTATAATTCACACCTCCACTTT
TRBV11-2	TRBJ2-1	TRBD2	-	CASSRRLAGGPSKDNEQFF	TGTGCCAGCAGCAGGAGACTAGCGGGAGGGCCCTCCAAGGACAATGAGCAGTTCTTC
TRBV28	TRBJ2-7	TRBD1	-	CASSFGTGIYEQYF	TGTGCCAGCAGTTTCGGGACAGGGATTTACGAGCAGTACTTC
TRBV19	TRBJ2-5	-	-	CASSKRTTRTGETQYF	TGCGCCAGTAGCAAACGAACCACCAGGACTGGGGAGACCCAGTACTTC
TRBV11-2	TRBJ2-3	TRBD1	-	CASFPPGQNTDTQYF	TGTGCCAGCTTCCCCCCGGGACAGAACACAGATACGCAGTATTTT
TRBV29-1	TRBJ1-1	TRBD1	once	CSVVDRGITPEVFF	TGCAGCGTTGTCGACAGGGGAATCACCCCTGAAGTTTTCTTT
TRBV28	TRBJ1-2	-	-	CVSSLSWRSNGYTF	TGTGTCAGCAGTTTATCATGGCGTTCGAATGGCTACACCTTT
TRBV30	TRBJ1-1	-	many	CAWSKQRNTEAFF	TGTGCCTGGAGTAAACAGCGAAACACTGAAGCTTTCTTT
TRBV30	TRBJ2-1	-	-	CAWSGGGREQFF	TGTGCCTGGAGCGGTGGGGGCCGTGAGCAGTTCTTC
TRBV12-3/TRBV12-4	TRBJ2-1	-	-	CASSFYGSEQFF	TGTGCGAGCAGTTTCTACGGAAGTGAGCAGTTCTTC
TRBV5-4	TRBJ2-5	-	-	CASNLRRSSDIGEAQYF	TGTGCCAGCAACCTGCGCAGGTCTAGCGATATTGGGGAGGCCCAGTACTTC
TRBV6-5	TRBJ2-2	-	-	CAISYGQNAGELFF	TGTGCCATCAGTTACGGGCAGAACGCCGGGGAGCTGTTTTTT
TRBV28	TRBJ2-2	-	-	CACSSGWGGTGELFF	TGTGCCTGCAGTTCGGGCTGGGGAGGCACCGGGGAGCTGTTTTTT
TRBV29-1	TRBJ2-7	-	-	CSVEVRADSSYDQYF	TGCAGCGTTGAGGTGAGGGCGGACAGCTCCTACGATCAGTACTTC
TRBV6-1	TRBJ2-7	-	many	CATQKTYEQYF	TGTGCCACCCAGAAGACCTACGAGCAGTACTTC
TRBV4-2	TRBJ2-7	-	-	CASSQKGQDYEQYF	TGTGCCAGCAGCCAAAAGGGTCAGGACTACGAGCAGTACTTC
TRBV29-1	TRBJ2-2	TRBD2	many	CSVEGTSGSLNTGELFF	TGCAGCGTTGAAGGGACTAGCGGGAGCTTGAACACCGGGGAGCTGTTTTTT